The sequence of this TCR beta chain was determined in a study of PD-L1 blockade in urothelial cancer. Overall study context: Researchers looked at the blood 3 weeks (second dose) and 6 weeks after treatment began.

CDR1 and CDR2 (germline): SEHNR, FQNEAQ (reference sequence). The CDR3 extends over 14 amino acids. The V and J ends lost 3 bases and 3 bases, in that order; junction bases with no gene match: 4. Patients' urothelial carcinoma was locally advanced or metastatic. Each patient contributed between 1 and 8 total time points of blood mononuclear cells, pretreatment and during treatment. The method was immunoSEQ multiplex PCR; TCRdb's version includes in-frame clones alone and lacks a portion of them. The sample holds tens of thousands of clones; around 86% are singletons and the top ten take 15% to 20%. The receptor was derived from a man aged 60 to 75 with urothelial cancer. This specimen consisted of PBMCs, obtained around atezolizumab (anti-PD-L1) treatment. This chain links TRBV7-9 with TRBJ1-1; TRBD1 aligns across 7 bases. CDR3 nucleotide sequence: TGTGCCAGCAGCTTTCAGGGGGTGTACACTGAAGCTTTCTTT. Protein product: CASSFQGVYTEAFF.